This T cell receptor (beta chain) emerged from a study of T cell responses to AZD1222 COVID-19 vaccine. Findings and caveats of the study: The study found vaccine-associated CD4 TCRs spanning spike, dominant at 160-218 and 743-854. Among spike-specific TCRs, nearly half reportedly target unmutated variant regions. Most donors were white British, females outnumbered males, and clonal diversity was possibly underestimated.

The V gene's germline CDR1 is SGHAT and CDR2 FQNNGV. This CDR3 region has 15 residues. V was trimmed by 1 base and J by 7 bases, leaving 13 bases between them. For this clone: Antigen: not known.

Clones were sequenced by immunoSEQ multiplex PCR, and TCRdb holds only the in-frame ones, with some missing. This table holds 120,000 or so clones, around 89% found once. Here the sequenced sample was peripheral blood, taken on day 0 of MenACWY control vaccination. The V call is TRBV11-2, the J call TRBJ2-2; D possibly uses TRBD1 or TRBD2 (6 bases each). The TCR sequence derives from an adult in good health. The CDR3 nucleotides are TGTGCCAGCAGCTTAGTGCGAGGGGGGAACGGGGAGCTGTTTTTT. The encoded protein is CASSLVRGGNGELFF.